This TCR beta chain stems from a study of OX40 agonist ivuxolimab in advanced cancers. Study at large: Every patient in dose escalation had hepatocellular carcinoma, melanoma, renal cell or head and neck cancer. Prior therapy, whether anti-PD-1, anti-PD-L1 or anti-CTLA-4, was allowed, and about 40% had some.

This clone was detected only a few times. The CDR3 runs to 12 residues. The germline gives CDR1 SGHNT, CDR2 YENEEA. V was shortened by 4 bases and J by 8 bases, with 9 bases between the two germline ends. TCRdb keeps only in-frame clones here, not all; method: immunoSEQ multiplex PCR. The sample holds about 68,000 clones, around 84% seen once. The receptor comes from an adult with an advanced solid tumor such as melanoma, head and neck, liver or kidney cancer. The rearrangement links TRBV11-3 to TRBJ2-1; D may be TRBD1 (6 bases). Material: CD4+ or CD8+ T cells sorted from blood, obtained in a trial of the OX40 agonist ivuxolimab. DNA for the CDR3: TGTGCCAGCAGCTACCAGGGGTATGAGCAGTTCTTC. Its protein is CASSYQGYEQFF. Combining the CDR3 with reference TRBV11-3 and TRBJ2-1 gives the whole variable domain EAGVVQSPRYKIIEKKQPVAFWCNPISGHNTLYWYLQNLGQGPELLIRYENEEAVDDSQLPKDRFSAERLKGVDSTLKIQPAELGDSAVYLCASSYQGYEQFFGPGTRLTVL.